This T cell receptor beta chain originates from a study of cytotoxic CD8 clonotypes in ibrutinib-treated CLL. Study summary: Mean values per sample were roughly 250,000 productive templates and 75,000 to 100,000 productive rearrangements.

CDR3 size: 15 residues. Germline V gene lookup returns CDR1 LNHNV and CDR2 YYDKDF (reference sequence). V trimming: 5 bases; J trimming: 8 bases; junction bases outside the gene matches: 6. About this clone: Its antigen is unidentified.

Target depth was 1 in 200,000 to 1 in 1 million T cells, about 10x per clonotype. Here immunoSEQ multiplex PCR was the method, and the copy in TCRdb shows in-frame clones only, minus some. The table includes more than 30,000 clones, approximately 69% detected once. General study findings and limits: The study sampled sustained-remission and progressing patients at different times.

The clonotype comes from a human donor with chronic lymphocytic leukemia. The chain has TRBV15 and TRBJ2-1; 13 positions match TRBD2. The starting material was PBMCs, obtained before ibrutinib treatment. This chain's CDR3 is CATSHRLAGGDEQFF. The CDR3 DNA reads as TGTGCCACCAGCCATAGACTAGCGGGAGGCGATGAGCAGTTCTTC.